This T cell receptor beta chain emerged from a study of OX40 agonist ivuxolimab in advanced cancers. Study context: The treatment was a fully human IgG2 OX40 agonist, ivuxolimab. Participants could have had prior anti-PD-1, anti-PD-L1 or anti-CTLA-4 therapy, and 40% had some. Study conclusions and caveats: Relative to CD4+, CD8+ T cells held more expanded clones on average.

Autoimmune disease history or systemic immunosuppression meant exclusion. Remarks on this clone: What it binds is unknown.

TCRdb keeps only in-frame clones here, not all; method: immunoSEQ multiplex PCR. Here the sample spans more than 65,000 clones, roughly 81% being singletons. Germline V gene data show CDR1 as MNHNS and CDR2 as SASEGT. This CDR3 comprises 17 residues. The V gene lost 2 bases and the J gene lost 0 bases, with 13 bases spanning the gap. Sequenced here: CD4+ or CD8+ T cells sorted from blood, sampled in a trial of the OX40 agonist ivuxolimab. The sequence came from an adult with an advanced solid tumor such as melanoma, head and neck, liver or kidney cancer. The V and J genes are TRBV6-1 and TRBJ1-4; D is undetermined. The CDR3 coding sequence is TGTGCCAGCAGTGAATATCGGGCCCTCGCAACTAATGAAAAACTGTTTTTT. It translates to CASSEYRALATNEKLFF.